These 8 T cell receptor beta chains were all obtained from the same sample, sequenced in a study of radiotherapy plus CTLA-4 blockade in lung cancer. The assay was immunoSEQ multiplex PCR, and TCRdb's table has in-frame clones only and misses some. The table includes 81,000 or so clones, around 86% detected once. The specimen comprised peripheral blood, sampled from a patient treated with radiotherapy plus ipilimumab. All receptors derive from a human donor with non-small cell lung cancer who had stable disease on radiotherapy plus ipilimumab.

The chain carries TRBV11-3 and TRBJ2-7; D perhaps matches TRBD2 (6 bases). Trimming removed 10 bases from V and 4 bases from J, with 14 bases in between. CDR1 and CDR2 (germline): SGHNT, YENEEA. This CDR3 contains 12 residues. CDR3 sequence reads: CATPRGVYEQYF. The CDR3 DNA is TGTGCCACTCCCCGCGGGGTTTACGAGCAGTACTTC.

This clone is a singleton in its sample. The CDR3 DNA sequence: TGTGCCAGCAGTGGAACTAGGGGCGGGTACACTGAAGCTTTCTTT. Protein: CASSGTRGGYTEAFF. This sequence joins TRBV25-1 and TRBJ1-1; possibly TRBD1 for D (5 bases). Germline CDR1 MGHDK, CDR2 SYGVNS. V dropped 4 bases and J dropped 3 bases, with 15 bases sitting between them. This CDR3 is 15 amino acids long. The complete variable domain, with remaining parts taken from reference TRBV25-1 and TRBJ1-1, reads EADIYQTPRYLVIGTGKKITLECSQTMGHDKMYWYQQDPGMELHLIHYSYGVNSTEKGDLSSESTVSRIRTEHFPLTLESARPSHTSQYLCASSGTRGGYTEAFFGQGTRLTVV.

This chain joins TRBV10-2 and TRBJ2-2; 9 nucleotides match TRBD2. Trimming took 2 bases from V and 7 from J; bases not matched to a gene: 8. Germline CDR1 and CDR2: WSHSY and SAAADI. There are 16 residues in the CDR3. The CDR3 region has the DNA TGCGCCAGCAGTGAGCCGGGCGGGAGGGCCATCGGGGAGCTGTTTTTT. It yields the protein CASSEPGGRAIGELFF.

This clone has just a few counts. V is TRBV7-2 and J is TRBJ1-5; perhaps TRBD1 as D (5 bases). Trimming left V 3 bases short and J 2 bases short, with 14 bases between. Germline assignment: CDR1 SGHTA and CDR2 FQGNSA. There are 16 residues in the CDR3. The CDR3 loop reads CASSLGDKLGNQPQHF. Written as DNA, the CDR3 is TGTGCCAGCAGCTTGGGGGATAAACTAGGCAATCAGCCCCAGCATTTT.

V gene TRBV6-1 combines with J gene TRBJ1-5, with D hard to call. This CDR3 has 13 residues. V lost 5 bases and J lost 0, with 5 bases in between. CDR1 and CDR2 from the germline V gene are MNHNS and SASEGT. CDR3 protein: CASSSNSNQPQHF. DNA of the CDR3: TGTGCCAGCAGTAGTAATAGCAATCAGCCCCAGCATTTT.

In DNA, the CDR3 is TGCGCCAGCAGCTTGGGTTTAGGGTCGGGTAATGAAAAACTGTTTTTT. This sequence encodes CASSLGLGSGNEKLFF. The chain uses TRBV5-1 and TRBJ1-4; D remains unclear. Trimming stripped 0 bases from V and 4 bases from J, with 13 bases between. The CDR3 is 16 residues long. CDR1 is SGHRS, CDR2 YFSETQ, per germline. Using reference TRBV5-1 and TRBJ1-4 for the parts outside the CDR3, the full variable domain is KAGVTQTPRYLIKTRGQQVTLSCSPISGHRSVSWYQQTPGQGLQFLFEYFSETQRNKGNFPGRFSGRQFSNSRSEMNVSTLELGDSALYLCASSLGLGSGNEKLFFGSGTQLSVL.

This clone was recorded a few times. The chain joins TRBV7-9 to TRBJ1-4; 7 bases line up with TRBD1. The CDR3 contains 17 residues. V was clipped by 4 bases and J by 6 bases; unmatched bases: 14. Germline V CDR1 and CDR2: SEHNR, FQNEAQ (reference sequence). In DNA, the CDR3 is TGTGCCAGCAGCTCCGGAGTTCAGACAGGGAGGTATGAAAAACTGTTTTTT. This encodes CASSSGVQTGRYEKLFF.

The genes are TRBV11-2 and TRBJ2-1, with D possibly being TRBD1 or TRBD2 (6 bases each). The germline V and J ends were trimmed by 2 bases and 6 bases, with 11 bases remaining between them. This CDR3 has 14 residues. Germline CDR1 SGHAT, CDR2 FQNNGV. CDR3 bases: TGTGCCAGCAGCTTATTAGGGGGGAGCAATGAGCAGTTCTTC. This gives the protein CASSLLGGSNEQFF.